A selection of T cell receptor beta chains follows, all from one sample in a study of blood T cell repertoires in COVID-19. The method was immunoSEQ multiplex PCR; TCRdb's version includes in-frame clones alone and lacks a portion of them. In the table there are about 180,000 clones, 86% of which are singletons. Material for sequencing was peripheral blood. The receptor source for this set is an older man with active or convalescent COVID-19. The CDR3 runs from the conserved cysteine through the conserved F or W. D genes are given only for firm matches. Clone size is not always given. Where it is, it says once, few, many or a class for expanded clones.

abundance	v_gene	j_gene	d_gene	CDR3nt	CDR3aa
.	TRBV18	TRBJ1-4	TRBD1	TGTGCCAGCTCACCAGGACAGGGGCCTGAAAAACTGTTTTTT	CASSPGQGPEKLFF
.	TRBV7-8	TRBJ2-2	.	TGTGCCAGCAGCTTAGCGGGCGGGACAGCGAACACCGGGGAGCTGTTTTTT	CASSLAGGTANTGELFF
.	TRBV5-1	TRBJ1-6	TRBD1	TGCGCCAGCAGCCAACCGGAACAGGGGGCGTCTTCACCCCTCCACTTT	CASSQPEQGASSPLHF
.	TRBV5-5	TRBJ1-4	TRBD1	TGTGCCAGCACCCTACAGGGGGTTAGTGAAAAACTGTTTTTT	CASTLQGVSEKLFF
.	TRBV10-2	TRBJ1-5	.	TGCGCCAGCAGTGAGTCGGGCGGGGCGGTCAATCAGCCCCAGCATTTT	CASSESGGAVNQPQHF
.	TRBV28	TRBJ1-1	.	TGTGCCAGCAACTCCCCCTCGTGGAACACTGAAGCTTTCTTT	CASNSPSWNTEAFF
.	TRBV4-1	TRBJ1-4	TRBD1	TGCGCCAGCAGCCGGACAGGGGGGGAAAAACTGTTTTTT	CASSRTGGEKLFF
.	TRBV18	TRBJ1-5	TRBD1	TGTGCCAGCTCACCACAGGGACAGGGTGTTCAGCCCCAGCATTTT	CASSPQGQGVQPQHF
.	TRBV6-2/TRBV6-3	TRBJ1-2	TRBD1	TGTGCCAGCAGTTACGCCGACAGGGGAGCTGGCTACACCTTC	CASSYADRGAGYTF
.	TRBV19	TRBJ2-1	TRBD2	TGTGCCAGTAGTTTGACTAGCGTCTCCTACAATGAGCAGTTCTTC	CASSLTSVSYNEQFF
.	TRBV4-1	TRBJ1-2	.	TGCGCCAGCAGCCAAGTTTCGGGAAATAACTATGGCTACACCTTC	CASSQVSGNNYGYTF
.	TRBV18	TRBJ2-1	TRBD2	TGTGCCAGCTCACCAACTAGCGGGAGCCAGAGCTACAATGAGCAGTTCTTC	CASSPTSGSQSYNEQFF
.	TRBV7-8	TRBJ2-7	TRBD1	TGTGCCAGCAGCGGCCGGGACAGAGCTTCCTACGAGCAGTACTTC	CASSGRDRASYEQYF
.	TRBV27	TRBJ1-1	.	TGTGCCAGCAGTTTTATTGAGGGTCCTGAAGCTTTCTTT	CASSFIEGPEAFF
.	TRBV4-3	TRBJ2-3	.	TGCGCCAGCAGCCAGGTTTACGGGAACCCCACAGATACGCAGTATTTT	CASSQVYGNPTDTQYF
.	TRBV16	TRBJ1-2	.	TGTGCCAGCAGCGAACCCCAGGGACTCTATGGCTACACCTTC	CASSEPQGLYGYTF
.	TRBV6-5	TRBJ1-3	.	TGTGCCAGCAGTTACTCGAGTTTTCGGAACACCATATATTTT	CASSYSSFRNTIYF
.	TRBV28	TRBJ1-2	.	TGTGCCAGCAGTTTACTCTTTGATGGCTACACCTTC	CASSLLFDGYTF
.	TRBV6-5	TRBJ1-6	.	TGTGCCAGCAGTTACTCGAGGGGGGGCGAGAATTCACCCCTCCACTTT	CASSYSRGGENSPLHF
.	TRBV6-5	TRBJ2-7	TRBD1	TGTGCCAGCAGCCCCGGACAGGGCTCCTACGAGCAGTACTTC	CASSPGQGSYEQYF
few	TRBV19	TRBJ2-3	TRBD1	TGTGCCAGTAGTATCGACAGGGAGAGCACAGATACGCAGTATTTT	CASSIDRESTDTQYF
.	TRBV9	TRBJ2-3	TRBD1	TGTGCCAGCAGCGAACAGGGGGTGGGATCGTTTTCCACAGATACGCAGTATTTT	CASSEQGVGSFSTDTQYF
.	TRBV11-2	TRBJ2-7	.	TGTGCCACCCGCCGGGCGGGCGCCTACGAGCAGTACTTC	CATRRAGAYEQYF
.	TRBV7-2	TRBJ2-7	TRBD1	TGTGCCAGCAGCAGGGACAGAGATTACGAGCAGTACTTC	CASSRDRDYEQYF
.	TRBV5-8	TRBJ2-7	TRBD2	TGTGCCAGCAGCTTGGCCGGGACTAGCGCACTGGCGCAGTACTTC	CASSLAGTSALAQYF
few	TRBV14	TRBJ1-2	.	TGTGCCAGCAGCCGAGGAGCCGGGGGGATTGGCTACACCTTC	CASSRGAGGIGYTF
.	TRBV5-1	TRBJ1-1	TRBD1	TGCGCCAGCAGCCCCAACAGGGGGACGAACACTGAAGCTTTCTTT	CASSPNRGTNTEAFF
.	TRBV5-5	TRBJ1-5	.	TGTGCCAGCAGCCCATCTCCAGGGGCCTCATATAGCAATCAGCCCCAGCATTTT	CASSPSPGASYSNQPQHF
.	TRBV7-3	TRBJ2-7	TRBD2	TGTGCCAGCAGCTCCGTCGCGGGGAGGGGGCAGTACTTC	CASSSVAGRGQYF
.	TRBV6-5	TRBJ1-2	TRBD1	TGTGCCAGCAGGGCGACAGGGAGGATTAGCTATGGCTACACCTTC	CASRATGRISYGYTF
.	TRBV7-2	TRBJ1-5	.	TGTGCCAGCAGCCAACTACATCAGCCCCAGCATTTT	CASSQLHQPQHF
.	TRBV6-5	TRBJ1-1	.	TGTGCCAGCACCGGACAGATGAACACTGAAGCTTTCTTT	CASTGQMNTEAFF
.	TRBV18	TRBJ1-1	.	TGTGCCAGCTCACCAAGGGGGGGGACGGCTTTCTTT	CASSPRGGTAFF
.	TRBV27	TRBJ2-2	TRBD1	TGTGCCAGCAGTCGGACAGGGGGGGCCGGGGAGCTGTTTTTT	CASSRTGGAGELFF
.	TRBV7-2	TRBJ1-3	.	TGTGCCAGCAGCAACTACAAGCTCCTCTCTGGAAACACCATATATTTT	CASSNYKLLSGNTIYF
.	TRBV7-2	TRBJ1-4	.	TGTGCCAGCAGCAAACAACGTGGGGGCAATGAAAAACTGTTTTTT	CASSKQRGGNEKLFF